These 10 T cell receptor beta chains were sequenced from one sample in a study of quantifying T cell responses using KT2 cells. Whole-study context: cDNA was made from DNase-treated RNA using alpha and beta constant primers.

An oligo carrying a UMI was ligated to the cDNA 3' end. The first PCR ran approximately 4 cycles with an equimolar RC1.1 and RC1.2 beta primer mix. TCRdb ran MiXCR on the UMI-ligation and nested PCR reads and lists one entry per CDR3 protein. The repertoire consists of 40,000 to 60,000 distinct CDR3 sequences, with 11% occurring once and the leading ten covering 10%. The sample taken for sequencing was PBMCs spiked with cells of the T cell clone KT2. These receptors all come from a human donor.

This clonotype was observed at least ten times. The chain recombines TRBV6-6 with TRBJ2-5; 15 nucleotides match TRBD2. The V segment lost 4 bases and the J segment 1 base; nucleotides outside the gene matches: 4. The CDR3 totals 17 residues. Germline loops: CDR1 MNHNY, CDR2 SVGAGI (reference sequence). The chain's CDR3 is CASSLGLAGGGQETQYF. CDR3 in DNA: TGTGCCAGCAGTTTGGGACTAGCGGGAGGCGGCCAAGAGACCCAGTACTTC.

This clonotype was found a few times. One end of the junction fails to match germline, which may point to a read error. The rearrangement joins TRBV28 to TRBJ2-1; D possibly corresponds to TRBD1 (6 bases). The germline V gene has CDR1 MDHEN and CDR2 SYDVKM. There are 13 residues in the CDR3. The CDR3 nucleotides are TGTGCCAGCAGTCCCACAGGGCCCGATCGGCGGATCTTC. Protein product: CASSPTGPDRRIF.

A few counts support this clonotype. This chain uses TRBV6-5 with TRBJ2-1; the match to TRBD2 covers 12 bases. The V and J ends lost 6 bases and 7 bases, in that order; junction bases with no gene match: 7. The CDR3 consists of 15 residues. The germline CDR1 and CDR2 sequences are MNHEY and SVGAGI. CDR3 sequence (DNA): TGTGCCAGCAGCGAACTAGCGGGGGGTCGGAATGAGCAGTTCTTC. Translation gives CASSELAGGRNEQFF.

This clonotype has more than one count but fewer than ten. V usage is TRBV5-4 and J usage is TRBJ2-7; tentative D call: TRBD1 (6 bases). V was trimmed by 4 bases and J by 3 bases, leaving 11 bases between them. Germline V gives CDR1 SGHNT, CDR2 YYREEE (reference sequence). The CDR3 extends over 13 amino acids. The CDR3: CASSRTEIYEQYF. In DNA, the CDR3 is TGTGCCAGCAGCAGGACAGAGATCTACGAGCAGTACTTC.

V and J are TRBV2 and TRBJ1-4; the D is unclear. Trimming removed 6 bases at V and 2 bases at J, with 7 bases between. Per germline, CDR1 SNHLY and CDR2 FYNNEI. This CDR3 has 13 residues. This chain's CDR3 is CASRGRTNEKLFF. CDR3 DNA sequence: TGTGCCAGCAGGGGGAGGACTAATGAAAAACTGTTTTTT.

This clonotype was detected only a few times. This chain joins TRBV20-1 and TRBJ2-7, with 7 bases identical to TRBD2. Germline V CDR1 and CDR2: DFQATT, SNEGSKA (reference sequence). This CDR3 spans 15 amino acids. The trim removed 1 base at V and 0 bases at J, leaving 6 bases unmatched. CDR3 coding DNA: TGCAGTGCTAGAGGGCCAGCGGGAACCTCCTACGAGCAGTACTTC. Translating gives CSARGPAGTSYEQYF.

The chain uses TRBV10-1 and TRBJ2-7; 8 bases fit TRBD2. The V and J ends lost 6 bases and 2 bases, in that order; junction bases with no gene match: 12. CDR3 size: 16 residues. Germline CDR1 is WNHNN and CDR2 is SYGVQD (reference sequence). The CDR3 region has the DNA TGCGCCAGCAGCCAACAACCGTTTAGCGGGACCTACGAGCAGTACTTC. Translation gives CASSQQPFSGTYEQYF.

On this clonotype itself: Relative to the germline gene, one junction end is altered; a read error may explain this. The chain recombines TRBV4-1 with TRBJ2-2; 9 bases are a match to TRBD2. CDR3 size: 18 residues. The germline CDR1 and CDR2 sequences are MGHRA and YSYEKL. The CDR3 protein is CASSQVISGGANSGELFF. CDR3 in DNA: TGCGCCAGCAGCCAAGTGATTAGCGGGGGCGCAAACAGCGGGGAGCTGTTTTTT.

This clonotype was observed a handful of times. This chain links TRBV7-8 with TRBJ2-3; a weak D match, TRBD1 (7 bases). Looked up from germline, CDR1 is SGHVS and CDR2 is FQNEAQ. The CDR3 totals 19 residues. Trimming took 6 bases from V and 8 from J, leaving 33 bases between them. The CDR3 is CASSFRSSGTAQRVGTQYF. For the CDR3, the DNA is TGTGCCAGCAGTTTTCGTTCCTCCGGGACAGCTCAGCGGGTTGGTACGCAGTATTTT.

This clonotype showed up many times. J is TRBJ2-7 and V is TRBV7-2; D is undetermined. The V end lost 1 base, the J end lost 0 bases, and 10 bases lay between the germline ends. The CDR3 runs 15 residues. Germline CDR1 reads SGHTA; CDR2 reads FQGNSA. The CDR3 coding sequence is TGTGCCAGCAGCTTAGATTCGGGCAACTCCTACGAGCAGTACTTC. Translating gives CASSLDSGNSYEQYF. Using reference TRBV7-2 and TRBJ2-7 for the parts outside the CDR3, the full variable domain is GAGVSQSPSNKVTEKGKDVELRCDPISGHTALYWYRQSLGQGLEFLIYFQGNSAPDKSGLPSDRFSAERTGGSVSTLTIQRTQQEDSAVYLCASSLDSGNSYEQYFGPGTRLTVT.